These T cell receptor beta chains were read from a single sample in a study of T cell repertoires in cytomegalovirus infection. MiXCR, run by TCRdb on the reads, gives a single entry per CDR3 protein. The sample carries 680,000 or so distinct CDR3 sequences, under 40% recorded once. The specimen sequenced was PBMCs. Receptors were obtained from a human donor in good health (CMV status not recorded). Some clones in this sample may be carry-over from other donors' samples. Each CDR3 is given with its conserved first and last residue. D genes are given only for firm matches. Size is stated for part of the rows, as once, few or many counts, or as a class when the clone is expanded.

J,V,D,size,DNA,CDR3
TRBJ1-3,TRBV7-2,.,many,TGTGCCAGCAGCTTAGAGGCCGCGAACACCATATATTTT,CASSLEAANTIYF
TRBJ1-3,TRBV18,.,few,TGTGCCAGCTCACTACGACCTAACACCATATATTTT,CASSLRPNTIYF
TRBJ2-3,TRBV15,.,many,TGTGCCACCAGCAGGGGTGGAAGGCGTATAGATACGCAGTATTTT,CATSRGGRRIDTQYF
TRBJ2-7,TRBV28,TRBD1,.,TGTGCCAGCACGGGCAGACAGGGCCTTTACGAGCAGTACTTC,CASTGRQGLYEQYF
TRBJ2-3,TRBV7-7,.,.,TGTGCTAGCAGCTTAGGCGGGCGGGGAGATACGCAGTATTTT,CASSLGGRGDTQYF
TRBJ2-7,TRBV6-1,.,many,TGTGCCAGCAGAAAACCTAGCGACTACGAGCAGTACTTC,CASRKPSDYEQYF
TRBJ2-3,TRBV7-2,.,few,TGTGCCAGCAGCTTAGTAGGTAGTACAAACACAGATACGCAGTATTTT,CASSLVGSTNTDTQYF
TRBJ2-3,TRBV5-1,TRBD1,.,TGCGCCAGCAGCTCCGGACAGGTTCGCGCAGATACGCAGTATTTT,CASSSGQVRADTQYF
TRBJ1-6,TRBV6-2/TRBV6-3,.,.,TGTGCCAGCAGTTACGTTCCCCCAGCGGTAGTAGGACCCCTCCACTTT,CASSYVPPAVVGPLHF
TRBJ2-1,TRBV27,TRBD2,.,TGTGCCAGCAGTATCTCCACTAGCGGGATATACAATGAGCAGTTCTTC,CASSISTSGIYNEQFF
TRBJ2-1,TRBV7-2,.,few,TGTGCCAGCAACTTGAGGGGTGGAGATGAGCAGTTCTTC,CASNLRGGDEQFF
TRBJ1-5,TRBV20-1,TRBD1,.,TGCAGTGCCACAACCGGGACAGCTACAGGGGGTCAGCCCCAGCATTTT,CSATTGTATGGQPQHF
TRBJ1-5,TRBV7-2,.,many,TGTGCCAGCAGCTTAGCGGGTTTGCTGAATCAGCCCCAGCATTTT,CASSLAGLLNQPQHF
TRBJ1-2,TRBV7-9,.,few,TGTGCCAGCAGCTTAGATCCCGACAGATGGTATGGCTACACCTTC,CASSLDPDRWYGYTF
TRBJ1-1,TRBV6-5,TRBD1,few,TGTGCCAGCATCCAGGGGGCTTTGGGGAACACTGAAGCTTTCTTT,CASIQGALGNTEAFF
TRBJ1-4,TRBV6-6,.,.,TGTGCCAGCAACCCGAGGGCTAAGGGTGAAAAACTGTTTTTT,CASNPRAKGEKLFF
TRBJ2-1,TRBV7-9,.,.,TGTGCCAGCAGCTTTAAGCTAGATTGGTATGAGCAGTTCTTC,CASSFKLDWYEQFF
TRBJ1-2,TRBV7-9,.,few,TGTGCCAGCAGCCTCCTCAGGCTATCGTGGTGCGGCTACACCTTC,CASSLLRLSWCGYTF
TRBJ2-2,TRBV7-9,.,many,TGTGCCAGCAGCTTGGGACGACAAGTTCCCACCGGGGAGCTGTTTTTT,CASSLGRQVPTGELFF
TRBJ1-5,TRBV19,TRBD1,few,TGTGCCAGTAGTCTTACGGGACAGGGTACGTATCAGCCCCAGCATTTT,CASSLTGQGTYQPQHF